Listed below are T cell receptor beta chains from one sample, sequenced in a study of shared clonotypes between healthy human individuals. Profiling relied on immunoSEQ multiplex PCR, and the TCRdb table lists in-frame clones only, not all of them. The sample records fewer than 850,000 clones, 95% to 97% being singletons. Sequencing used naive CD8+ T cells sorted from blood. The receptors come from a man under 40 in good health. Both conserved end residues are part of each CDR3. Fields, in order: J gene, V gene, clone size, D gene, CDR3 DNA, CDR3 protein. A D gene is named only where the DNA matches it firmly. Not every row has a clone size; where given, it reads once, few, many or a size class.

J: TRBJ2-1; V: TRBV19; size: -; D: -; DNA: TGTGCCAGTAGTATAGACCAGGTGGTGGATGAGCAGTTCTTC; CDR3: CASSIDQVVDEQFF
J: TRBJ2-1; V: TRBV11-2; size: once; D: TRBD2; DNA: TGTGCCAGCAGCTTAGTTGGGGGGAGGGATTACAATGAGCAGTTCTTC; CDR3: CASSLVGGRDYNEQFF
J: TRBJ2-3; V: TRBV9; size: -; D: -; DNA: TGTGCCAGCAGCGTAGCCGCCTATACTAGCACAGATACGCAGTATTTT; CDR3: CASSVAAYTSTDTQYF
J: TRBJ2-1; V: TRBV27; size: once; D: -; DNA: TGTGCCAGCAATCCGGGAAGAAACAATGAGCAGTTCTTC; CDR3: CASNPGRNNEQFF
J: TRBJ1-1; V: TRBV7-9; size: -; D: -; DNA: TGTGCCAGCAGCTTAATTTTAGGATTGAACACTGAAGCTTTCTTT; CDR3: CASSLILGLNTEAFF
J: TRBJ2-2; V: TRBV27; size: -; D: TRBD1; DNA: TGTGCCAGCAGTTTTGGGACAGAGAACACCGGGGAGCTGTTTTTT; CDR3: CASSFGTENTGELFF
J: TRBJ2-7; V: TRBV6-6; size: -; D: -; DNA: TGTGCCAGCAGTTACGACAACGCCTACGAGCAGTACTTC; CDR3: CASSYDNAYEQYF
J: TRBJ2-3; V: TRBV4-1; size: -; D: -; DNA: TGCGCCAGCAGCCAAAGCTTGGGTACGCAGTATTTT; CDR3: CASSQSLGTQYF
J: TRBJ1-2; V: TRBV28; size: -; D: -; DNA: TGTGCCAGCAGTACTTATAGGGGGGACCTACAGGGTCCCTATGGCTACACCTTC; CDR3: CASSTYRGDLQGPYGYTF
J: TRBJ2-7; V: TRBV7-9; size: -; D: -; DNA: TGTGCCAGCAGCCCGAAGGACTCAACCCGACCGTTTGAGCAGTACTTC; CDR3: CASSPKDSTRPFEQYF
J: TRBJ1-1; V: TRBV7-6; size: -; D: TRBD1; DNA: TGTGCCAGCAGCGCGGGACGAAACTACAGGGGCGGGACTGAAGCTTTCTTT; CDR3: CASSAGRNYRGGTEAFF
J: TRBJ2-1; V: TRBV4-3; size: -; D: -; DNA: TGCGCCAGCAGCCAAGCTGAGACTTCTTTTGGGAATGAGCAGTTCTTC; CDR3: CASSQAETSFGNEQFF
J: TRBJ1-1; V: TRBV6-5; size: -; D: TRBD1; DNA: TGTGCCAGCAGTTATACAGGGGGCACTGAAGCTTTCTTT; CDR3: CASSYTGGTEAFF
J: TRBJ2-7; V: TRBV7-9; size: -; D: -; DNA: TGTGCCAGCAGCTTTTTATTGGACTCGAGCTACGAGCAGTACTTC; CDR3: CASSFLLDSSYEQYF
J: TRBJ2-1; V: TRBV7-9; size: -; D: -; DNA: TGTGCCAGCAGCTTCCCCTACAATGAGCAGTTCTTC; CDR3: CASSFPYNEQFF
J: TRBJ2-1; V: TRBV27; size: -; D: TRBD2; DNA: TGTGCCAGCAGTGAACTAGCGGGAGCAACGGGAGATGAGCAGTTCTTC; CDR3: CASSELAGATGDEQFF
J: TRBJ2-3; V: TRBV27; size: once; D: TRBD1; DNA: TGTGCCAGCAGGGACAGGGGGGGGTTAGATACGCAGTATTTT; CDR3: CASRDRGGLDTQYF
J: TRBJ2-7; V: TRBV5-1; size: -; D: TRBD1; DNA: TGCGCCAGCAGCTTGACTCCCAGGGGGCTGGACGAGCAGTACTTC; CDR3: CASSLTPRGLDEQYF
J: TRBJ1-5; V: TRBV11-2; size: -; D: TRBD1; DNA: TGTGCCAGCAGCAACACCGGGACAGGGAATCAGCCCCAGCATTTT; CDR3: CASSNTGTGNQPQHF
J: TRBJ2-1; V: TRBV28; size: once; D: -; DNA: TGTGCCAGCAGTCCTAGGAACTACAATGAGCAGTTCTTC; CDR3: CASSPRNYNEQFF
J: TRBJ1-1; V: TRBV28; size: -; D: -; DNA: TGTGCCAGCAGTCTCCAACAGGGGAACACTGAAGCTTTCTTT; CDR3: CASSLQQGNTEAFF
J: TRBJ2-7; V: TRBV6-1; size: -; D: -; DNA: TGTGCCAGCAGTGAAGCGGCGGGCTCGCCCTACGAGCAGTACTTC; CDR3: CASSEAAGSPYEQYF
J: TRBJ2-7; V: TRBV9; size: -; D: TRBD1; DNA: TGTGCCAGCAGCGTAGGGGGACAGAGCTACGAGCAGTACTTC; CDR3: CASSVGGQSYEQYF